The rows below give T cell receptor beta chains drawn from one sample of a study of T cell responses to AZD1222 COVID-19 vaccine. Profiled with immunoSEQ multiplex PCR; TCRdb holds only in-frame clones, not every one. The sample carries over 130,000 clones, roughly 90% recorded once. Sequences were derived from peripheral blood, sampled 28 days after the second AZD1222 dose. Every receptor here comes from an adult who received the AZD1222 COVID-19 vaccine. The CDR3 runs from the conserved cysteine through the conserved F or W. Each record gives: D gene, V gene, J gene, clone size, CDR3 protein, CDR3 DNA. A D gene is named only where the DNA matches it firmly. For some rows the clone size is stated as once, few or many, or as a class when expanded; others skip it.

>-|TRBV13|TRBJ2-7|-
CASSLGTGVAASYEQYF
TGTGCCAGCAGCTTAGGTACCGGGGTAGCGGCTTCATACGAGCAGTACTTC
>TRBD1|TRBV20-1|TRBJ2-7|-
CSASRDRGNEQYF
TGCAGTGCTAGTAGAGACAGGGGGAACGAGCAGTACTTC
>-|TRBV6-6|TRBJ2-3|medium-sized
CASRPVADTQYF
TGTGCCAGCAGACCGGTGGCGGATACGCAGTATTTT
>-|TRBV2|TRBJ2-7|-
CASMRAGRGLDYEQYF
TGTGCCAGCATGAGGGCAGGTCGAGGTTTGGACTACGAGCAGTACTTC
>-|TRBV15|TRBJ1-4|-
CATSRQGREKLFF
TGTGCCACCAGCAGACAGGGACGTGAAAAACTGTTTTTT
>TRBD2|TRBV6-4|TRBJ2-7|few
CASSEGTSGTDEQYF
TGTGCCAGCAGTGAGGGAACTAGCGGGACCGATGAGCAGTACTTC
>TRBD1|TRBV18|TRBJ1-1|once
CASSLQTGGTTEAFF
TGTGCCAGCTCACTACAGACAGGGGGGACCACTGAAGCTTTCTTT
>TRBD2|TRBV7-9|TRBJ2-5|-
CASSVRLAGGSETQYF
TGTGCCAGCAGCGTGAGACTAGCGGGGGGATCGGAGACCCAGTACTTC
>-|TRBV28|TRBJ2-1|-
CASTQRGRSYNEQFF
TGTGCCAGCACTCAACGAGGGAGGTCCTACAATGAGCAGTTCTTC
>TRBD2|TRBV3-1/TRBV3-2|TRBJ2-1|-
CASSHGPASGGVTGEQFF
TGTGCCAGCAGCCACGGACCGGCTAGCGGGGGTGTGACCGGTGAGCAGTTCTTC
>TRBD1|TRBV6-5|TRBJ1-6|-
CASSYGGQLNSPLHF
TGTGCCAGCAGTTACGGGGGACAGCTGAATTCACCCCTCCACTTT
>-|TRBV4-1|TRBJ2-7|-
CASSQVFTTSYEQYF
TGCGCCAGCAGCCAAGTTTTTACTACATCCTACGAGCAGTACTTC
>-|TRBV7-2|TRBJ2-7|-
CASSPSVRGYEQYF
TGTGCCAGCAGCCCATCCGTACGAGGTTACGAGCAGTACTTC
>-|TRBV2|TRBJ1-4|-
CASNRDVNEKLFF
TGTGCCAGCAACCGGGACGTAAATGAAAAACTGTTTTTT
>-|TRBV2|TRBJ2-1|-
CASSEYGGEQFF
TGTGCCAGCAGTGAGTACGGGGGTGAGCAGTTCTTC
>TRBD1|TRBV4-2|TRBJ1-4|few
CASSRQGKDEKLFF
TGTGCCAGCAGTCGACAGGGGAAGGATGAAAAACTGTTTTTT
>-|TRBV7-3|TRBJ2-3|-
CASSSETDTQYF
TGTGCCAGCAGCTCCGAAACAGATACGCAGTATTTT
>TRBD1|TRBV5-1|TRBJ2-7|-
CASSSRQGAYEQYF
TGCGCCAGCAGCTCTCGACAGGGAGCCTACGAGCAGTACTTC
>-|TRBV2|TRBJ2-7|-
CASSVRDEQYF
TGTGCCAGCAGTGTAAGGGACGAGCAGTACTTC
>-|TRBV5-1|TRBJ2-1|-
CASTLGSGVGEQFF
TGCGCCAGCACCCTTGGTTCAGGGGTCGGTGAGCAGTTCTTC
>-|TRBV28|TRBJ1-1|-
CASRVLNTEAFF
TGTGCCAGCAGGGTTCTGAACACTGAAGCTTTCTTT
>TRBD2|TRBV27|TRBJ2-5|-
CASIIAGDLKETQYF
TGTGCCAGCATAATCGCGGGGGACCTTAAAGAGACCCAGTACTTC
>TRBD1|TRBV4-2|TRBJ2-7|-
CASSQDVRDRGYEQYF
TGTGCCAGCAGCCAAGATGTGCGGGACAGGGGCTACGAGCAGTACTTC
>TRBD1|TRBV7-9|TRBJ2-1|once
CASSFGTVYNEQFF
TGTGCCAGCAGCTTCGGGACAGTTTACAATGAGCAGTTCTTC
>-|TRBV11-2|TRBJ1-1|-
CASSTNTEAFF
TGTGCCAGCAGCACGAACACTGAAGCTTTCTTT
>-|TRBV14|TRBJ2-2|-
CASTTGTNTGELFF
TGTGCCAGCACTACGGGCACGAACACCGGGGAGCTGTTTTTT
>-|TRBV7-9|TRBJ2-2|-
CASSLTGGGSGELFF
TGTGCCAGCAGCTTAACGGGGGGCGGCTCCGGGGAGCTGTTTTTT
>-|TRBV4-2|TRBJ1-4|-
CASSQDGRAGNEKLFF
TGTGCCAGCAGCCAAGACGGGAGGGCGGGGAATGAAAAACTGTTTTTT
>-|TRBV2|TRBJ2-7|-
CASSEGITSYEQYF
TGTGCCAGCAGTGAGGGAATTACTTCCTACGAGCAGTACTTC
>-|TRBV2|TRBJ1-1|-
CASRTTRGSTEAFF
TGTGCCAGCAGAACAACAAGGGGGTCTACTGAAGCTTTCTTT
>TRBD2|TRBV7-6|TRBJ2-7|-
CASSLGIAGGAYEQYF
TGTGCCAGCAGCTTAGGGATAGCGGGGGGCGCCTACGAGCAGTACTTC
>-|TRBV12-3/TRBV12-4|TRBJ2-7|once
CASSTGTPLEQYF
TGTGCCAGCAGCACCGGGACCCCTCTGGAGCAGTACTTC
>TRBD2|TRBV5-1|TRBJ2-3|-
CASSLAASGGATARDTQYF
TGCGCCAGCAGCTTGGCGGCTAGCGGGGGGGCAACGGCAAGGGATACGCAGTATTTT